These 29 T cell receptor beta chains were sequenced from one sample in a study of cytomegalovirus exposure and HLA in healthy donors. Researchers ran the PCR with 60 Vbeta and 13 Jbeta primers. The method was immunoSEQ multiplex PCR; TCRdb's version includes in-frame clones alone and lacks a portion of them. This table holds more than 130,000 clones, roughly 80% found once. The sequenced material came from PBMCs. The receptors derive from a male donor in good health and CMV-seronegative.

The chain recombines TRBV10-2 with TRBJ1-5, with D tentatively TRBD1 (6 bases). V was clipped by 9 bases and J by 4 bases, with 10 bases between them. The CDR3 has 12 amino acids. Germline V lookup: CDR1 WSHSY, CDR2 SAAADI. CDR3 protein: CASGQSNQPQHF. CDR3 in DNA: TGCGCCAGTGGACAGTCTAATCAGCCCCAGCATTTT.

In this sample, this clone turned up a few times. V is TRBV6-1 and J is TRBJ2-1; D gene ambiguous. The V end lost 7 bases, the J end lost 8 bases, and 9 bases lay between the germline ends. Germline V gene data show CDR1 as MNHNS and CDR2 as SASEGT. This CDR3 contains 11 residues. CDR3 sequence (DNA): TGTGCCAGCACCCCTAGTCATGAGCAGTTCTTC. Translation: CASTPSHEQFF.

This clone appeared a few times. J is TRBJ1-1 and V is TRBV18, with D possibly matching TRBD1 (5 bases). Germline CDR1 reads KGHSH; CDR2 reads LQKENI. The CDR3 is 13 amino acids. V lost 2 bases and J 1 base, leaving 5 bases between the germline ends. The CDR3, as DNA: TGTGCCAGCTCACCAGGGGCGAACACTGAAGCTTTCTTT. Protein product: CASSPGANTEAFF. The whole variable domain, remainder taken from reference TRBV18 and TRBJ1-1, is NAGVMQNPRHLVRRRGQEARLRCSPMKGHSHVYWYRQLPEEGLKFMVYLQKENIIDESGMPKERFSAEFPKEGPSILRIQQVVRGDSAAYFCASSPGANTEAFFGQGTRLTVV.

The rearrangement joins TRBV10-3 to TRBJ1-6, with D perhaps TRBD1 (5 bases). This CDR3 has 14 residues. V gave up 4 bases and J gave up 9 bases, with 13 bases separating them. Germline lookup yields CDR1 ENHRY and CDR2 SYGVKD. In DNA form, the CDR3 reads TGTGCCATCAGTGGGGGTCAGGGAAGTTCACCCCTCCACTTT. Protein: CAISGGQGSSPLHF.

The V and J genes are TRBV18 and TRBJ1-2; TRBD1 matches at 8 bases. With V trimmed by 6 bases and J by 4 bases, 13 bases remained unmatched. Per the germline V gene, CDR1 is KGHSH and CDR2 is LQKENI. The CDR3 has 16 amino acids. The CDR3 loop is CASSQFDRGRVYGYTF. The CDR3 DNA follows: TGTGCCAGCTCCCAATTTGACAGGGGCCGTGTCTATGGCTACACCTTC.

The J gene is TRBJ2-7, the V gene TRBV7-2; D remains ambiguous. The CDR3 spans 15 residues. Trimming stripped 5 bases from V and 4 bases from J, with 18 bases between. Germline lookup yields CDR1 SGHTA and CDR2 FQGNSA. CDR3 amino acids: CASSPPRSASYEQYF. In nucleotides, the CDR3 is TGTGCCAGCAGCCCCCCTAGGTCCGCTTCTTACGAGCAGTACTTC.

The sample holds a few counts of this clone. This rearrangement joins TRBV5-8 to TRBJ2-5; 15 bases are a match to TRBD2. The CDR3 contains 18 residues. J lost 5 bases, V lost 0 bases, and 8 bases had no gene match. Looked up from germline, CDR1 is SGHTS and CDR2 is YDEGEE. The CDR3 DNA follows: TGTGCCAGCAGCTTGGAAGGGACTAGCGGGGGGCGAGGGGAGACCCAGTACTTC. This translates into CASSLEGTSGGRGETQYF.

The DNA of the CDR3 is TGTGCCAGCAGTTACTCGAGTCAGGCCTATGGCTACACCTTC. Encoded protein: CASSYSSQAYGYTF. V is TRBV6-5 and J is TRBJ1-2, with D uncertain. The CDR3 consists of 14 residues. From germline, CDR1 is MNHEY and CDR2 SVGAGI. V lost 0 bases, J lost 4 bases, and 9 bases lay in between.

The CDR3 bases are TGCAGCGTTGCAGGGGGCGCGTTGAACTATGGCTACACCTTC. Protein product: CSVAGGALNYGYTF. The rearrangement uses TRBV29-1 and TRBJ1-2, with 8 bases aligning to TRBD1. The V segment lost 4 bases and the J segment 2 bases; nucleotides outside the gene matches: 6. The CDR3 has 14 amino acids. CDR1 SQVTM and CDR2 ANQGSEA come from the germline V gene.

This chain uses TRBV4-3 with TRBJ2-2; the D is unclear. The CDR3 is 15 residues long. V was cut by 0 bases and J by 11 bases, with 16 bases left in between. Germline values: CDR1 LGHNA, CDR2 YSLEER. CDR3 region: CASSQDGSPGRELFF. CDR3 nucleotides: TGCGCCAGCAGCCAAGATGGCTCCCCAGGCAGAGAGCTGTTTTTT.

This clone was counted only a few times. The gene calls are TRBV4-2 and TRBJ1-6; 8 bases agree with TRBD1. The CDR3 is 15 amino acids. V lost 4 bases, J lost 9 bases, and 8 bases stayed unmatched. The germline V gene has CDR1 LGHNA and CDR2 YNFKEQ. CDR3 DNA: TGTGCCAGCAGCCTAGGACAGGGAGAGGCTTCACCCCTCCACTTT. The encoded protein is CASSLGQGEASPLHF.

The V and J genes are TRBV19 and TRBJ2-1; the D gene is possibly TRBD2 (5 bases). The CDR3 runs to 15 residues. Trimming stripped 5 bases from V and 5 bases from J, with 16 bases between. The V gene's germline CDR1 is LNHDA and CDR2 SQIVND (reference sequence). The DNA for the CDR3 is TGTGCCAGTAGTCCGCAAGGTCGGGGAAACAATGAGCAGTTCTTC. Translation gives CASSPQGRGNNEQFF.

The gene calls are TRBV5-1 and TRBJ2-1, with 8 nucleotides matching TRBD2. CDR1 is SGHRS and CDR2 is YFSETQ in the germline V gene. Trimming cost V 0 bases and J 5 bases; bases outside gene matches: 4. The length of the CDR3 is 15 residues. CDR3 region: CASSLGRGVNNEQFF. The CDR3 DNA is TGCGCCAGCAGCTTGGGGCGGGGGGTCAACAATGAGCAGTTCTTC. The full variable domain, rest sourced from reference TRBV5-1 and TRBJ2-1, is KAGVTQTPRYLIKTRGQQVTLSCSPISGHRSVSWYQQTPGQGLQFLFEYFSETQRNKGNFPGRFSGRQFSNSRSEMNVSTLELGDSALYLCASSLGRGVNNEQFFGPGTRLTVL.

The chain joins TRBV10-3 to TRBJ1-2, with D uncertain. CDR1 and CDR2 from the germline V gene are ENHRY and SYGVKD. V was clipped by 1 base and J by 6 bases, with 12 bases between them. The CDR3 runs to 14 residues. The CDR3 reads CAISEWQIGDGYTF. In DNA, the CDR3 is TGTGCCATCAGTGAGTGGCAGATAGGAGATGGCTACACCTTC.

The CDR3 nucleotides are TGTGCCAGCAGCATTACTCCAATAGGAGGCCAAAACATTCAGTACTTC. Its protein product is CASSITPIGGQNIQYF. The chain combines TRBV7-6 with TRBJ2-4; TRBD2 is a possible D gene (5 bases). Trimming took 5 bases from V and 5 from J, leaving 19 bases between them. This CDR3 contains 16 residues. CDR1 SGHVS and CDR2 FNYEAQ come from the germline V gene. Filled out from reference TRBV7-6 and TRBJ2-4, the complete variable domain reads GAGVSQSPRYKVTKRGQDVALRCDPISGHVSLYWYRQALGQGPEFLTYFNYEAQQDKSGLPNDRFSAERPEGSISTLTIQRTEQRDSAMYRCASSITPIGGQNIQYFGAGTRLSVL.

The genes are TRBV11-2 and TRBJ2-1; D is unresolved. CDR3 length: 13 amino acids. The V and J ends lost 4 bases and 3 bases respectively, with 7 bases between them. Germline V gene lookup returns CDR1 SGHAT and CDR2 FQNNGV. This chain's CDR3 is CASSWQNYNEQFF. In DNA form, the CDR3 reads TGTGCCAGCAGCTGGCAGAACTACAATGAGCAGTTCTTC.

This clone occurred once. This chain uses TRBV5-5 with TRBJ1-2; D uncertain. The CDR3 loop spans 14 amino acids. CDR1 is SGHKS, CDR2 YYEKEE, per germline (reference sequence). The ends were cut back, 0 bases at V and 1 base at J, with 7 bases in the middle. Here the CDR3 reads CASSLVLLNYGYTF. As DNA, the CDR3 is TGTGCCAGCAGCTTGGTACTCCTTAACTATGGCTACACCTTC.

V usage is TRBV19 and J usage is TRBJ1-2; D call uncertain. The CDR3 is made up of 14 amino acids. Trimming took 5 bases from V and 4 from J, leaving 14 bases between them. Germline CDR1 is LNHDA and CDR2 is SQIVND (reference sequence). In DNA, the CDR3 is TGTGCCAGTAGTCAATGGCAAACAGTCTATGGCTACACCTTC. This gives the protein CASSQWQTVYGYTF.

The DNA of the CDR3 is TGTGCCAGCAGTTTATCGATTTTGGCGTCAGGAAGCTTGAGTGGCTACACCTTC. Encoded protein: CASSLSILASGSLSGYTF. The chain carries TRBV28 and TRBJ1-2; the D is unclear. The germline CDR1 and CDR2 sequences are MDHEN and SYDVKM. V was cut by 1 base and J by 7 bases, with 25 bases left in between. The CDR3 consists of 18 residues.

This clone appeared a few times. The CDR3: CASSDGGAQGAGGYTF. CDR3 DNA sequence: TGTGCCAGCAGTGACGGGGGGGCACAGGGGGCCGGCGGCTACACCTTC. V usage is TRBV2 and J usage is TRBJ1-2; 9 bases fit TRBD1. V gave up 3 bases and J gave up 8 bases; unmatched junction bases: 13. CDR1 and CDR2 from the germline V gene are SNHLY and FYNNEI. CDR3 size: 16 residues.

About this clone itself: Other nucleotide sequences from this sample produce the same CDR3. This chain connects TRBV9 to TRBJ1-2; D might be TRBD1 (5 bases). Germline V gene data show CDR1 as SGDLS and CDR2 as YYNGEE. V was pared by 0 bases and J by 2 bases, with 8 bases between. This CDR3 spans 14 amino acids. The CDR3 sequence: CASSVGQGNYGYTF. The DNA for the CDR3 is TGTGCCAGCAGCGTAGGGCAGGGCAACTATGGCTACACCTTC.

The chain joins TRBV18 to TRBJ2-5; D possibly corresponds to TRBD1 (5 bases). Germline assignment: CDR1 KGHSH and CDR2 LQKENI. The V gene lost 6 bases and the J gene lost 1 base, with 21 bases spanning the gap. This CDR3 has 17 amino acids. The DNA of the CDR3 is TGTGCCAGCTCCCCCTACCCCTCAGGGTTGTCCCAAGAGACCCAGTACTTC. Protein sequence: CASSPYPSGLSQETQYF. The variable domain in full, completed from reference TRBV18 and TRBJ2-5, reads NAGVMQNPRHLVRRRGQEARLRCSPMKGHSHVYWYRQLPEEGLKFMVYLQKENIIDESGMPKERFSAEFPKEGPSILRIQQVVRGDSAAYFCASSPYPSGLSQETQYFGPGTRLLVL.

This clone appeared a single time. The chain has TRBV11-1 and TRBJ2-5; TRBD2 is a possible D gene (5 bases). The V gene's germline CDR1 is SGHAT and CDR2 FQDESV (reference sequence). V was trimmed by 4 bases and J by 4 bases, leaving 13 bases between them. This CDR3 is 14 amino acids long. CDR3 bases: TGTGCCAGCAGCTCACAGCTAGCAACAGAGACCCAGTACTTC. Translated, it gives CASSSQLATETQYF.

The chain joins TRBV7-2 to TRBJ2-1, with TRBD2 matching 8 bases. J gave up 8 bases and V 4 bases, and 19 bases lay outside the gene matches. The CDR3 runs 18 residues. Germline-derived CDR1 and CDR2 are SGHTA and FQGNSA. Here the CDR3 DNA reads TGTGCCAGCAGCTCCTTTCCACGGGGGGGGGCCCGTGAGGATGAGCAGTTCTTC. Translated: CASSSFPRGGAREDEQFF.

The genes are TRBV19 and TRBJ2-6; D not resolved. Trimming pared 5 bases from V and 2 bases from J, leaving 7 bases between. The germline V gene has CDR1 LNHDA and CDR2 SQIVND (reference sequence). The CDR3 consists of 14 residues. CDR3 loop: CASSPLTGANVLTF. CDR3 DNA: TGTGCCAGTAGTCCCCTTACTGGGGCCAACGTCCTGACTTTC.

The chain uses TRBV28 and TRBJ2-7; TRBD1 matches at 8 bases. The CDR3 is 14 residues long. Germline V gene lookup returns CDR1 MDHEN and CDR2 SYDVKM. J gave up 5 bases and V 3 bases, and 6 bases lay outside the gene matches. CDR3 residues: CASSLRQGKNEQYF. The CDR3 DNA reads TGTGCCAGCAGTTTGAGACAGGGGAAGAACGAGCAGTACTTC.

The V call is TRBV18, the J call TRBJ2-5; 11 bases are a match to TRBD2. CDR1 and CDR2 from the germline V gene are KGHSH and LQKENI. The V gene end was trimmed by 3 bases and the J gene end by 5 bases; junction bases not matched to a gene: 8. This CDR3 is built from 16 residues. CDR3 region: CASSPSLAGGRETQYF. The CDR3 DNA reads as TGTGCCAGCTCACCCAGTCTAGCGGGGGGTCGGGAGACCCAGTACTTC.

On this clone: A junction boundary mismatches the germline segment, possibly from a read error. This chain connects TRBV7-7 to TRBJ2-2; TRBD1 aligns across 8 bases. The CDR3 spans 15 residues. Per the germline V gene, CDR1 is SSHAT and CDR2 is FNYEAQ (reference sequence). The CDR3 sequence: CASSVGQGWTGELFF. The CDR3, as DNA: TGTGCTAGCAGCGTTGGACAGGGTTGGACCGGGGAGCTGTTTTTT.

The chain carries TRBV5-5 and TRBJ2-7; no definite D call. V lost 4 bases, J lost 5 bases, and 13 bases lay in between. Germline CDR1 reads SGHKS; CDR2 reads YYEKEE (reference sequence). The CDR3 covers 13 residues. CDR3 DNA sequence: TGTGCCAGCAGCCCCTACGTAGTAAACGAGCAGTACTTC. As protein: CASSPYVVNEQYF.